This is a list of T cell receptor beta chains from one sample in a study of cytomegalovirus exposure and HLA in healthy donors. Using immunoSEQ multiplex PCR, the repertoire was profiled, and TCRdb retains in-frame clones only, with some absent. The sample consists of tens of thousands of clones, around 93% of them appearing once. Sample: PBMCs. These receptors were obtained from a man aged 18 to 35 in good health and CMV-seropositive. The CDR3 runs from the conserved cysteine through the conserved F or W. The D gene is left open where the match is weak. Rows may omit the clone size; those that give it use once, few, many or a size class.

>TRBV18|.|.|TRBJ2-7
CASSHDGSFEQYF
TGTGCCAGCTCACATGACGGGAGTTTCGAGCAGTACTTC
>TRBV27|TRBD1|.|TRBJ2-2
CASGRTGGVPGELFF
TGTGCCAGCGGCCGGACAGGGGGCGTCCCCGGGGAGCTGTTTTTT
>TRBV7-2|TRBD2|.|TRBJ2-7
CASSLLAGGPEQYF
TGTGCCAGCAGCCTACTAGCGGGAGGGCCCGAGCAGTACTTC
>TRBV4-1|TRBD2|.|TRBJ2-3
CASSPDSRSLAVQIDTQYF
TGCGCCAGCAGCCCAGATAGCAGAAGTCTAGCGGTTCAGATAGATACGCAGTATTTT
>TRBV15|.|.|TRBJ2-7
CATSRVRFRGGYEQYF
TGTGCCACCAGCAGGGTTAGGTTTAGGGGAGGCTACGAGCAGTACTTC
>TRBV7-8|TRBD1|.|TRBJ2-1
CASSSRDRGAYNEQFF
TGTGCCAGCAGCTCCCGGGACAGGGGGGCCTACAATGAGCAGTTCTTC
>TRBV5-1|TRBD1|once|TRBJ1-4
CASSLAGSRGSEKLFF
TGCGCCAGCAGCTTGGCGGGTAGCAGGGGGAGTGAAAAACTGTTTTTT
>TRBV11-2|.|.|TRBJ1-2
CASSSLGGVIDGYTF
TGTGCCAGCAGCTCCTTGGGCGGGGTTATCGATGGCTACACCTTC
>TRBV5-6|TRBD2|.|TRBJ2-5
CASSTGLAGVGETQYF
TGTGCCAGCAGCACGGGACTAGCGGGAGTGGGAGAGACCCAGTACTTC
>TRBV7-6|TRBD1|.|TRBJ2-3
CASSSQGAHTDTQYF
TGTGCCAGCAGCTCACAGGGGGCCCACACAGATACGCAGTATTTT
>TRBV28|.|.|TRBJ1-1
CASRGPLGTEAFF
TGTGCCAGCAGGGGGCCCTTGGGGACTGAAGCTTTCTTT
>TRBV7-8|.|few|TRBJ1-1
CASSLVGRENTEAFF
TGTGCCAGCAGCTTAGTGGGCAGGGAGAACACTGAAGCTTTCTTT
>TRBV5-1|.|.|TRBJ2-5
CASSPTTGAGWVETQYF
TGCGCCAGCAGCCCAACGACCGGTGCAGGGTGGGTTGAGACCCAGTACTTC
>TRBV10-2|TRBD2|.|TRBJ2-6
CASRGGSGANVLTF
TGCGCCAGCCGGGGGGGCTCTGGGGCCAACGTCCTGACTTTC
>TRBV5-4|.|.|TRBJ1-2
CASSFRANYGYTF
TGTGCCAGCAGCTTCAGGGCTAACTATGGCTACACCTTC
>TRBV5-1|TRBD2|.|TRBJ2-7
CASSIGLAGAVQYF
TGCGCCAGCAGCATAGGACTAGCGGGAGCGGTGCAGTACTTC
>TRBV5-6|TRBD1|.|TRBJ2-7
CASKPRGLYEQYF
TGTGCCAGCAAACCCAGGGGGCTTTACGAGCAGTACTTC
>TRBV5-1|TRBD1|once|TRBJ2-7
CASSKTGSHEQYF
TGCGCCAGTAGCAAGACAGGGTCCCACGAGCAGTACTTC
>TRBV7-9|.|.|TRBJ1-5
CASSSTGNNQPQHF
TGTGCCAGCAGCTCAACAGGGAACAATCAGCCCCAGCATTTT
>TRBV19|.|.|TRBJ1-1
CASSIDLGVSTEAFF
TGTGCCAGTAGTATAGATCTAGGGGTCAGCACTGAAGCTTTCTTT
>TRBV15|TRBD2|few|TRBJ2-7
CATSRKYSGTSGSNEQYF
TGTGCCACCAGCAGAAAGTACTCCGGGACTAGCGGGAGTAACGAGCAGTACTTC
>TRBV5-1|TRBD1|.|TRBJ2-3
CASSLGTVPDTQYF
TGCGCCAGCAGCCTAGGGACAGTGCCAGATACGCAGTATTTT
>TRBV28|TRBD1|.|TRBJ2-7
CASSREQGAGDEQYF
TGTGCCAGCAGCCGGGAACAGGGGGCAGGCGACGAGCAGTACTTC